The 5 T cell receptor beta chains below were found in one sample sequenced in a study of T-cell reconstitution after alpha-beta-depleted transplantation in children. Molecular barcoding with unique molecular identifiers was used for the TCRbeta library. Via MiXCR, TCRdb re-called the PCR reads, giving one row per CDR3 protein. The sample contains some 200,000 distinct CDR3 sequences, just over 14% of which appear only once. Sequencing was performed on PBMCs from the stem cell graft donor, taken from the stem cell graft. The receptors shown here come from a human donor who donated a stem cell graft to a child with acute lymphoblastic leukemia.

Ten or more counts support this clonotype. The chain links TRBV6-5 to TRBJ2-7; TRBD1 matches at 8 bases. The CDR3 runs to 14 residues. In germline, CDR1 is MNHEY, CDR2 SVGAGI. Trimming cost V 2 bases and J 3 bases; bases outside gene matches: 3. The CDR3: CASSYRDRSYEQYF. DNA for the CDR3: TGTGCCAGCAGTTACCGGGACAGGAGCTACGAGCAGTACTTC.

In its sample, this clonotype was seen many times. The chain carries TRBV7-9 and TRBJ1-1; tentatively, D is TRBD1 (5 bases). This CDR3 contains 12 residues. Trimming took off 8 bases at V and 7 bases at J, with 14 bases between the two ends. CDR1 is SEHNR and CDR2 is FQNEAQ in the germline V gene (reference sequence). The CDR3 here is CASGSRAGEAFF. In DNA, the CDR3 is TGTGCCAGCGGTAGCAGGGCAGGTGAAGCTTTCTTT.

This clonotype has ten or more counts. V gene TRBV4-2 combines with J gene TRBJ1-6, with 7 positions matching TRBD1. With 0 bases clipped from V and 10 bases from J, the junction kept 12 bases outside the gene matches. Germline CDR1 is LGHNA and CDR2 is YNFKEQ. The CDR3 contains 17 residues. CDR3 DNA sequence: TGTGCCAGCAGCCAAGACATGTACTCCCAGGGGGTCTCACCCCTCCACTTT. Amino acid sequence: CASSQDMYSQGVSPLHF.

This clonotype occurred many times. The gene calls are TRBV20-1 and TRBJ1-1, with D possibly being TRBD1 (6 bases). Trimming left V 2 bases short and J 1 base short, with 11 bases between. The length of the CDR3 is 14 residues. Germline CDR1 reads DFQATT; CDR2 reads SNEGSKA (reference sequence). The CDR3 loop is CSARRQAKNTEAFF. CDR3 in DNA: TGCAGTGCTAGAAGACAGGCTAAGAACACTGAAGCTTTCTTT.

Ten or more counts support this clonotype. The gene calls are TRBV12-3 or TRBV12-4 and TRBJ2-7; 9 nucleotides line up with TRBD2. CDR3 length: 15 amino acids. Trimming at V came to 3 bases and at J to 2 bases, leaving 5 bases not matched to a gene. The CDR3 nucleotides are TGTGCCAGCAGTTTCTGGGGCGGGAGGGCCTACGAGCAGTACTTC. It translates to CASSFWGGRAYEQYF.